This record concerns one TCR beta chain sequence. Its antigen remains unknown. The sample is drawn from a study of beta chain features in type 1 diabetes. Study-wide points: When cDNA is sequenced, cells with high TCR expression could be over-represented.

The isolated RNA, all of it, was reverse transcribed, so expressed TCRB transcripts were what got sequenced. Around 3.5 million reads on average were seen across naive, central memory and regulatory T cell samples. The data were produced by immunoSEQ multiplex PCR, yet TCRdb's version contains in-frame clones alone and is incomplete. The data show under 450,000 clones, approximately 16% seen once. Sequences were obtained from naive CD4+ T cells from blood. This clonotype originated in a woman aged 18 to 35 in good health.

The CDR3 DNA is TGTGCCAGCAGCGGACCCGGGACAGGGCCCCAAGAGACCCAGTACTTC. It specifies CASSGPGTGPQETQYF. V and J are TRBV9 and TRBJ2-5, with 9 bases matching TRBD1. CDR1 and CDR2 from the germline V gene are SGDLS and YYNGEE. Unmatched junction bases numbered 7, after V lost 3 bases and J lost 1 base. The length of the CDR3 is 16 residues.